These 13 T cell receptor beta chains share one sample of origin, sequenced in a study of cytomegalovirus exposure and HLA in healthy donors. Primers: 60 Vbeta forward and 13 Jbeta reverse. Clones were sequenced by immunoSEQ multiplex PCR, and TCRdb holds only the in-frame ones, with some missing. The sample records 150,000 or so clones, approximately 81% being singletons. Sequencing used PBMCs. The receptors come from a young man in good health and CMV-seronegative.

The rearrangement joins TRBV6-6 to TRBJ2-7; 8 positions agree with TRBD1. With V trimmed by 6 bases and J by 2 bases, 6 bases remained unmatched. Germline V lookup: CDR1 MNHNY, CDR2 SVGAGI (reference sequence). The CDR3 loop spans 14 amino acids. DNA of the CDR3: TGTGCCAGCAGCCTCGGACAGGGCCCCTACGAGCAGTACTTC. This codes for CASSLGQGPYEQYF.

V gene TRBV2 combines with J gene TRBJ1-6, with a weak D call TRBD1 (6 bases). The CDR3 sequence is 13 residues long. V lost 4 bases, J lost 7 bases, and 8 bases lay in between. Looked up from germline, CDR1 is SNHLY and CDR2 is FYNNEI. CDR3 DNA: TGTGCCAGCAGTGGACAGGCGAATTCACCCCTCCACTTT. Its protein product is CASSGQANSPLHF.

This clone was seen more than once but under ten times. This chain connects TRBV19 to TRBJ1-1, with TRBD1 as a possible D gene (6 bases). Trimming cost V 5 bases and J 5 bases, with 15 bases left between them. The CDR3 runs 14 residues. Germline V CDR1 and CDR2: LNHDA, SQIVND (reference sequence). The CDR3 DNA reads as TGTGCCAGTAGTTCGGACAGCCTCGGGACTGAAGCTTTCTTT. Translated: CASSSDSLGTEAFF.

This clone showed up just once. The CDR3 region is CASSPLGDSYNEQFF. DNA for the CDR3: TGTGCCAGCAGCCCCCTGGGCGACTCCTACAATGAGCAGTTCTTC. The gene calls are TRBV9 and TRBJ2-1; D gene unclear. Germline V gives CDR1 SGDLS, CDR2 YYNGEE. The V end was cut by 4 bases, the J end by 0 bases, with 11 bases between. This CDR3 is 15 amino acids long.

The gene calls are TRBV9 and TRBJ2-5; TRBD1 aligns across 8 bases. The J call could be wrong; TRBJ2-7 is a better fit for the DNA end. Per germline, CDR1 SGDLS and CDR2 YYNGEE. The CDR3 sequence is 15 residues long. CDR3 loop: CASSPRTGSSYEQYF. The CDR3 bases are TGTGCCAGCAGCCCTCGGACAGGGAGCTCCTACGAGCAGTACTTC.

The gene calls are TRBV5-4 and TRBJ2-7, with 7 nucleotides matching TRBD1. The CDR3 runs to 15 residues. With V trimmed by 2 bases and J by 5 bases, 10 bases remained unmatched. Germline V gene sequence: CDR1 SGHNT, CDR2 YYREEE (reference sequence). DNA for the CDR3: TGTGCCAGCAGCTTAGGGACAGAAGGAGAAAACGAGCAGTACTTC. Translated, it gives CASSLGTEGENEQYF.

The chain couples TRBV27 to TRBJ1-2; 8 bases match TRBD1. Trimming removed 5 bases from V and 6 bases from J; junction bases left unmatched: 5. The germline CDR1 and CDR2 sequences are MNHEY and SMNVEV (reference sequence). The CDR3 contains 13 residues. DNA for the CDR3: TGTGCCAGCAGTACTCAGGGGGCGGATGGCTACACCTTC. It encodes CASSTQGADGYTF.

V gene TRBV7-2 combines with J gene TRBJ2-3; no definite D call. CDR1 is SGHTA and CDR2 is FQGNSA in the germline V gene. Trimming took off 5 bases at V and 2 bases at J, with 14 bases between the two ends. The CDR3 runs 15 residues. CDR3 coding DNA: TGTGCCAGCAGCCTGACACCTACTCCCACAGATACGCAGTATTTT. Translated, it gives CASSLTPTPTDTQYF.

The chain employs TRBV7-2 and TRBJ2-1; possibly TRBD2 for D (6 bases). This CDR3 has 16 amino acids. V shed 5 bases and J shed 0 bases, with 14 bases lying between them. CDR1 is SGHTA and CDR2 is FQGNSA in the germline V gene. For the CDR3, the DNA is TGTGCCAGCAGCCTACGGGACTTGAGCTCCTACAATGAGCAGTTCTTC. This gives the protein CASSLRDLSSYNEQFF.

This sequence joins TRBV28 and TRBJ2-1; 7 bases line up with TRBD1. J gave up 0 bases and V 5 bases, and 4 bases lay outside the gene matches. Germline V lookup: CDR1 MDHEN, CDR2 SYDVKM. This CDR3 spans 15 amino acids. The CDR3, as DNA: TGTGCCAGCAGTCTGACAGGGCGCTCCTACAATGAGCAGTTCTTC. This sequence encodes CASSLTGRSYNEQFF.

About this clone itself: At one of its ends the junction is not consistent with the germline gene, which may arise from a read error. The rearrangement uses TRBV2 and TRBJ2-7; 10 positions match TRBD1. CDR1 and CDR2 from the germline V gene are SNHLY and FYNNEI. The CDR3 has 13 residues. In DNA form, the CDR3 reads TGTGCCAGCAGTGAAGGGACCGGGACAGGGGAGTGTTTC. It codes for CASSEGTGTGECF.

The rearrangement links TRBV7-2 to TRBJ1-5; TRBD1 might be the D (5 bases). This CDR3 is built from 16 residues. The germline V gene has CDR1 SGHTA and CDR2 FQGNSA. The V end was cut by 6 bases, the J end by 2 bases, with 17 bases between. In nucleotides, the CDR3 is TGTGCCAGCAGTGGGGGGACCCGGGGAGGCAATCAGCCCCAGCATTTT. Protein sequence: CASSGGTRGGNQPQHF.

The chain links TRBV7-2 to TRBJ2-1, with 11 nucleotides matching TRBD2. V lost 5 bases, J lost 7 bases, and 7 bases stayed unmatched. The CDR3 is 15 residues long. Germline V CDR1 and CDR2: SGHTA, FQGNSA. CDR3 sequence reads: CASSPLAGGVNEQFF. As DNA, the CDR3 is TGTGCCAGCAGCCCGCTAGCGGGAGGTGTTAATGAGCAGTTCTTC.